The clone carrying this TCR beta chain has more than one count but fewer than ten. The data were taken from a study of T-cell reconstitution after alpha-beta-depleted transplantation in children. This sample's TCRbeta library carried unique molecular identifier barcodes. TCRdb redid the calling of the PCR reads with MiXCR, one entry per CDR3 protein. The data show around 360,000 distinct CDR3 sequences, 10% seen once. Germline V gene lookup returns CDR1 MNHEY and CDR2 SMNVEV (reference sequence). The CDR3 sequence is 14 residues long. Trimming took 6 bases from V and 1 from J, leaving 11 bases between them.

The chain carries TRBV27 and TRBJ2-3; the D is unclear. This sequence originates from a human donor who donated a stem cell graft to a child with acute lymphoblastic leukemia. Sequenced here: PBMCs from the stem cell graft donor, sampled from the stem cell graft. The CDR3 sequence: CASRIFTGTDTQYF. The DNA for the CDR3 is TGTGCCAGCAGGATCTTTACAGGCACAGATACGCAGTATTTT.